This T cell receptor beta chain was retrieved from a study of T cell responses to AZD1222 COVID-19 vaccine. Study-level points and caveats: Just a handful of people given AZD1222 tested seropositive at baseline. Spike-specific TCR breadth and depth both grew after two AZD1222 doses. Targeting of unmutated variant regions was reportedly seen in nearly half of spike-specific TCRs. Donors were chiefly white British, with a greater number of females, and clonal diversity was perhaps underestimated.

The method was immunoSEQ multiplex PCR; TCRdb's version includes in-frame clones alone and lacks a portion of them. The table has around 120,000 clones, around 89% seen once. In germline, CDR1 is SQVTM, CDR2 ANQGSEA. Trimming cost V 4 bases and J 2 bases, with 6 bases left between them. The CDR3 is made up of 12 amino acids. In the case of this clone: Antigen specificity is unknown.

The TCR sequence derives from an adult in good health. Sequenced here: peripheral blood, sampled on day 0 of MenACWY control vaccination. V usage is TRBV29-1 and J usage is TRBJ2-1; D is undetermined. The DNA of the CDR3 is TGCAGCGTTGGTGGAGCCTACAATGAGCAGTTCTTC. This translates into CSVGGAYNEQFF.